This T cell receptor beta chain derives from a study of vaccination effects on CD4 cells after COVID-19. Study overall: The study sampled a couple of convalescent patients 16 days and one week before vaccination.

Antigen-specific CD4+ T cells were expanded (with viral peptide pools) by the ViraFEST assay ahead of sequencing. Once cultured for approximately 10 days, the cells underwent separation to obtain CD4+ T cells. This person's SARS-CoV-2 infection, confirmed by PCR, occurred between March and December 2020. Use of an HIV-1 Nef peptide pool defined the negative control culture. The protocol was immunoSEQ multiplex PCR, while the TCRdb copy is restricted to in-frame clones and leaves out a portion. Of fewer than 90,000 clones listed, 73% are singletons. The V gene lost 1 base and the J gene lost 0 bases, with 9 bases spanning the gap. The CDR3 consists of 16 residues. Germline CDR1 KGHDR, CDR2 SFDVKD. Study conclusions and caveats: New vaccine-induced clones dominated convalescents' post-vaccine spike-reactive clones. The study got few convalescent patients and did not collect any early post-infection timepoints.

Note on this clone: Its target is not known.

The source of this sequence is a human donor who had a prior SARS-CoV-2 infection. The sequencing used CD4+ T cells from PBMCs cultured with HIV peptides, collected before COVID-19 vaccination. As for subset: HIV-1 Nef peptide pool negative control/reference culture. The chain links TRBV24-1 to TRBJ1-5; D remains ambiguous. CDR3 in amino acids: CATSDLTQISNQPQHF. CDR3 coding DNA: TGTGCCACCAGTGATTTAACCCAGATTAGCAATCAGCCCCAGCATTTT.